This TCR beta chain was recorded in a study of technical replicates of blood from several donors. The protocol was immunoSEQ multiplex PCR, while the TCRdb copy is restricted to in-frame clones and leaves out a portion. The table records 70,000 to 85,000 clones, about 90% of them present only once. The sequenced sample consisted of T cells isolated from PBMCs. This receptor was taken from a human donor in good health.

CDR3 protein: CASSLSGGPGTQYF. DNA of the CDR3: TGTGCCAGCAGCCTAAGCGGGGGGCCTGGAACCCAGTACTTC. V gene TRBV6-5 combines with J gene TRBJ2-5; TRBD2 aligns across 9 bases. This CDR3 region has 14 residues. The V segment lost 6 bases and the J segment 8 bases; nucleotides outside the gene matches: 10. Per germline, CDR1 MNHEY and CDR2 SVGAGI.